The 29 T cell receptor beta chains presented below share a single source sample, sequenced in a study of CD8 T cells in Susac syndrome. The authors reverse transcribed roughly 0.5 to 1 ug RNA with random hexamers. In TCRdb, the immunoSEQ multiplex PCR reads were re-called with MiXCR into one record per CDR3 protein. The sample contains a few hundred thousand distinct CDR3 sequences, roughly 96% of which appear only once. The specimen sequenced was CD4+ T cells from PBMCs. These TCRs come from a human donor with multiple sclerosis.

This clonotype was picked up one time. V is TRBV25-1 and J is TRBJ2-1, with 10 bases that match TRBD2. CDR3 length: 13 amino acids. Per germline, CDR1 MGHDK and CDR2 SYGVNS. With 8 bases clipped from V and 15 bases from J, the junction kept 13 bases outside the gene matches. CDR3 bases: TGTGCCAGCGAAGGGACTAGCGATCGTCCGGCGTTCTTC. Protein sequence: CASEGTSDRPAFF.

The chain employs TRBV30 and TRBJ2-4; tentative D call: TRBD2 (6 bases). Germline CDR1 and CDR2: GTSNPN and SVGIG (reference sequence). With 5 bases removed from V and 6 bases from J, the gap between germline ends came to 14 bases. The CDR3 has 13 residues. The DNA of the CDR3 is TGTGCCTGGTCGGCCGGGACTGGAAACATTCAGTACTTC. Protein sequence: CAWSAGTGNIQYF. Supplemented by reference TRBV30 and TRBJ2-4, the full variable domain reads SQTIHQWPATLVQPVGSPLSLECTVEGTSNPNLYWYRQAAGRGLQLLFYSVGIGQISSEVPQNLSASRPQDRQFILSSKKLLLSDSGFYLCAWSAGTGNIQYFGAGTRLSVL.

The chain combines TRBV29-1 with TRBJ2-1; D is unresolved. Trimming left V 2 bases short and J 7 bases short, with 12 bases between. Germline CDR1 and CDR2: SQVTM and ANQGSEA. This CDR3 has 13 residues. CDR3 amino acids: CSVERFRSNEQFF. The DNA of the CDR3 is TGCAGCGTTGAAAGGTTTCGTAGTAATGAGCAGTTCTTC.

CDR3 sequence (DNA): TGTGCCAGCAGCTCTCGGACTTCCAGCTCTGGGGCCAACGTCCTGACTTTC. This encodes CASSSRTSSSGANVLTF. The V call is TRBV7-8, the J call TRBJ2-6; D may be TRBD2 (5 bases). The V and J ends lost 4 bases and 0 bases respectively, with 13 bases between them. The length of the CDR3 is 17 residues. Germline V lookup: CDR1 SGHVS, CDR2 FQNEAQ.

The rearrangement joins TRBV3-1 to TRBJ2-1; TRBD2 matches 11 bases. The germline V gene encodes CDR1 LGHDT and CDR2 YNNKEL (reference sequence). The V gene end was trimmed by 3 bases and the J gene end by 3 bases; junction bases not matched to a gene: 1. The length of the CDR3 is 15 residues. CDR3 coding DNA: TGTGCCAGCAGCCAGGGACTAGCGGTCTACAATGAGCAGTTCTTC. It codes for CASSQGLAVYNEQFF.

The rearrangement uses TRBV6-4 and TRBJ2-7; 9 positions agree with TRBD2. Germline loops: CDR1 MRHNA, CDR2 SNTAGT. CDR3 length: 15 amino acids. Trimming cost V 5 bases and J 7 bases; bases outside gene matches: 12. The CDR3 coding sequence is TGTGCCAGCAGTTCATTAGCGGGAGCCATTTGGGAGCAGTACTTC. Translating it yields CASSSLAGAIWEQYF.

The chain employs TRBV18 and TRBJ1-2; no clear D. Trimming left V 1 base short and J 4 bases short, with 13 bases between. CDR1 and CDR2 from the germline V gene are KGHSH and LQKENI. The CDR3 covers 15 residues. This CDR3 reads CASSPLERAPYGYTF. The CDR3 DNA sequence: TGTGCCAGCTCACCACTGGAAAGGGCGCCCTATGGCTACACCTTC.

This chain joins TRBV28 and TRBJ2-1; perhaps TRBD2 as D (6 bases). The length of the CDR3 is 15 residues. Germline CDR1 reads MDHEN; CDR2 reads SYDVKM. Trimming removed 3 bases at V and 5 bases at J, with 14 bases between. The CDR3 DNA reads TGTGCCAGCAGTTTCCGGGCAGCGGGTGACAATGAGCAGTTCTTC. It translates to CASSFRAAGDNEQFF.

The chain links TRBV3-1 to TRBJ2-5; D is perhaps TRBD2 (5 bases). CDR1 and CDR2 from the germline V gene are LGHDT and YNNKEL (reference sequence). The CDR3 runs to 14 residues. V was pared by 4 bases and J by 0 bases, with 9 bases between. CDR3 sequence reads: CASSRLMYQETQYF. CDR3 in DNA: TGTGCCAGCAGCCGACTAATGTACCAAGAGACCCAGTACTTC.

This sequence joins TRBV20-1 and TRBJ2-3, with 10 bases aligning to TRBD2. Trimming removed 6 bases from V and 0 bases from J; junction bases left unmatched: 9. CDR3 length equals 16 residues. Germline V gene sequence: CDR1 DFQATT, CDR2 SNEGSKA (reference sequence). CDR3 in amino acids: CSAGLAGATSTDTQYF. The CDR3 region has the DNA TGCAGTGCAGGCCTAGCGGGGGCCACCAGCACAGATACGCAGTATTTT.

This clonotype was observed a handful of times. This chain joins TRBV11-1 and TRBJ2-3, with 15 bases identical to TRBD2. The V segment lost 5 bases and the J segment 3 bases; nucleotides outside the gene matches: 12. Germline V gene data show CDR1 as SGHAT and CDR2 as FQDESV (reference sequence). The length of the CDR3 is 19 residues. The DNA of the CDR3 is TGTGCCAGCAGCGTCCACGGGACTAGCGGGAGGAGGCGGACAGATACGCAGTATTTT. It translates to CASSVHGTSGRRRTDTQYF.

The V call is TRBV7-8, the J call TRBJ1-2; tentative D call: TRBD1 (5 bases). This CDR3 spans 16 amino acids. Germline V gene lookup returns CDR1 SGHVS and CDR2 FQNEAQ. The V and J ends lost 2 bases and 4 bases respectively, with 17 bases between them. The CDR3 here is CASSLPPGRTSYGYTF. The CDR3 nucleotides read TGTGCCAGCAGCTTACCCCCGGGACGGACAAGCTATGGCTACACCTTC.

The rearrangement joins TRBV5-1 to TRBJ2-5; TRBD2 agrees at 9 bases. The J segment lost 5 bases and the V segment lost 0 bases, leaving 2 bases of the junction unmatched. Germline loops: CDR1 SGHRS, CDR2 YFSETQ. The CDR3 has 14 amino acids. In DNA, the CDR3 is TGCGCCAGCAGCTTGGGGGGACTAGCCGAGACCCAGTACTTC. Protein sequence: CASSLGGLAETQYF.

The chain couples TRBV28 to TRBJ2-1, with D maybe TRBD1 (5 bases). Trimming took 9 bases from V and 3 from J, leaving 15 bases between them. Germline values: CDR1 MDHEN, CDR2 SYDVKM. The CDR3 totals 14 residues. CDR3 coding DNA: TGTGCCAGTATCAGACAGAGCCTCTACAATGAGCAGTTCTTC. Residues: CASIRQSLYNEQFF.

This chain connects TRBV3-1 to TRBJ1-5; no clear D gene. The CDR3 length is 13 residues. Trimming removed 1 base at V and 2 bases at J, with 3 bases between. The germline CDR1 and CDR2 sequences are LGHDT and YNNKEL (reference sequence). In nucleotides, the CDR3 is TGTGCCAGCAGCCAAGTCGGCAATCAGCCCCAGCATTTT. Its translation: CASSQVGNQPQHF. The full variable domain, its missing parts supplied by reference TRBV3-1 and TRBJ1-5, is DTAVSQTPKYLVTQMGNDKSIKCEQNLGHDTMYWYKQDSKKFLKIMFSYNNKELIINETVPNRFSPKSPDKAHLNLHINSLELGDSAVYFCASSQVGNQPQHFGDGTRLSIL.

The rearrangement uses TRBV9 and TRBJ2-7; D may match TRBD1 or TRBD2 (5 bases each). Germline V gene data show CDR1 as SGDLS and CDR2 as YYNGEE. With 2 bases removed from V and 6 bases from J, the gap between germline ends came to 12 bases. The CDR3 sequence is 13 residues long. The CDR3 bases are TGTGCCAGCAGCGTGGGGACGAGGGGCGAGCAGTACTTC. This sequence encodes CASSVGTRGEQYF.

The CDR3 coding sequence is TGTGCCAGCATCAGGGGCGAATACAATGAGCAGTTCTTC. It is translated as CASIRGEYNEQFF. V gene TRBV2 combines with J gene TRBJ2-1, with a tentative D call TRBD1 (6 bases). The germline gives CDR1 SNHLY, CDR2 FYNNEI. Between the trimmed V and J ends, which lost 7 bases and 4 bases, there was a span of 11 bases. This CDR3 region has 13 residues. Drawing the rest from reference TRBV2 and TRBJ2-1, the complete variable domain is EPEVTQTPSHQVTQMGQEVILRCVPISNHLYFYWYRQILGQKVEFLVSFYNNEISEKSEIFDDQFSVERPDGSNFTLKIRSTKLEDSAMYFCASIRGEYNEQFFGPGTRLTVL.

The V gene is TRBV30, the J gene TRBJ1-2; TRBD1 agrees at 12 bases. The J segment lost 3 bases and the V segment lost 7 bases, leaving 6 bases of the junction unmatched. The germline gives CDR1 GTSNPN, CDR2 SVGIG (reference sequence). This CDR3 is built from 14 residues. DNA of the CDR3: TGTGCCTCCCCGGGACAGGGGGCTTACTATGGCTACACCTTC. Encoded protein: CASPGQGAYYGYTF.

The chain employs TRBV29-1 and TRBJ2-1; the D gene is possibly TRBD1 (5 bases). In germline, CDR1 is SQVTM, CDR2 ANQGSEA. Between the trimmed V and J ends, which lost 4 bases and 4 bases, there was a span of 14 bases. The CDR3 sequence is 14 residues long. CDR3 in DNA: TGCAGCGTTGTTGGAAGGGGCCGTTACAATGAGCAGTTCTTC. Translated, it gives CSVVGRGRYNEQFF.

The CDR3 sequence is CASSFLTGTSPHEQFF. CDR3 sequence (DNA): TGTGCCAGCAGTTTTCTCACCGGGACTAGTCCCCATGAGCAGTTCTTC. The V and J genes are TRBV27 and TRBJ2-1; the match to TRBD2 covers 8 bases. This CDR3 region has 16 residues. Germline V gives CDR1 MNHEY, CDR2 SMNVEV (reference sequence). J gave up 8 bases and V 3 bases, and 12 bases lay outside the gene matches.

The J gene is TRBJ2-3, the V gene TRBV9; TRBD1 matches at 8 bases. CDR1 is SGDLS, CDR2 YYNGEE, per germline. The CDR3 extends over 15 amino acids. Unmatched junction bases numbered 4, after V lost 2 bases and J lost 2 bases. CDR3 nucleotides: TGTGCCAGCAGCGTGACAGGGGTTGCCACAGATACGCAGTATTTT. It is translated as CASSVTGVATDTQYF.

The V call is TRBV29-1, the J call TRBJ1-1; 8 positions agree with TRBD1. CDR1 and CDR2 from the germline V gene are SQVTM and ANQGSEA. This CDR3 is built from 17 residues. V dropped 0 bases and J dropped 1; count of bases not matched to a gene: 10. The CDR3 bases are TGCAGCGTTGAAGATTGGGGCGACAGGGGCGCGAACACTGAAGCTTTCTTT. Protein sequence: CSVEDWGDRGANTEAFF. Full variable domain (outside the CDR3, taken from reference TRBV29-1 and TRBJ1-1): SAVISQKPSRDICQRGTSLTIQCQVDSQVTMMFWYRQQPGQSLTLIATANQGSEATYESGFVIDKFPISRPNLTFSTLTVSNMSPEDSSIYLCSVEDWGDRGANTEAFFGQGTRLTVV.

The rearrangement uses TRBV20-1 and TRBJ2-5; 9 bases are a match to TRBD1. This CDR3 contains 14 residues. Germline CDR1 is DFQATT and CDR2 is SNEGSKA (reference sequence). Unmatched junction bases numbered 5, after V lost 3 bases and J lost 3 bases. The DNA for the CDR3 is TGCAGTGCTAGCGAGACAGGGGGGAAAGAGACCCAGTACTTC. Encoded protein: CSASETGGKETQYF.

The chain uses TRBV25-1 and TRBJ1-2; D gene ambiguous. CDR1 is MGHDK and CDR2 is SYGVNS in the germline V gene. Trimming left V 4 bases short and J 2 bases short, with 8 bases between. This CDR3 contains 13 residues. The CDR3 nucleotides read TGTGCCAGCAGTGCCCCAAGAAACTATGGCTACACCTTC. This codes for CASSAPRNYGYTF.

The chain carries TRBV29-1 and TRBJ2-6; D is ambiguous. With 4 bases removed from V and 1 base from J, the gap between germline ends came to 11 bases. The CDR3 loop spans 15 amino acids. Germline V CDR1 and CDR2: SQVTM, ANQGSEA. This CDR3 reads CSVVFGESGANVLTF. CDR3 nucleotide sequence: TGCAGCGTTGTTTTTGGCGAGTCTGGGGCCAACGTCCTGACTTTC.

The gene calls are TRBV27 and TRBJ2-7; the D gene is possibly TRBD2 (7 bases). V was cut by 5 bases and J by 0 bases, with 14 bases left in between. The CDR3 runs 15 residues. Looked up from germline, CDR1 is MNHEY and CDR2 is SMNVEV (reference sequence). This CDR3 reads CASSRGGADSYEQYF. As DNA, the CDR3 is TGTGCCAGCAGTCGAGGGGGGGCCGACTCCTACGAGCAGTACTTC.

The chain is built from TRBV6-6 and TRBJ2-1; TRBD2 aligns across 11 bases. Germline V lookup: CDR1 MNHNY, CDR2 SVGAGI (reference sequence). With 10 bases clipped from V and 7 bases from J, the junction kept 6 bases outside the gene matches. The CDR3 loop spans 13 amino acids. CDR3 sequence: CATRTSGSNEQFF. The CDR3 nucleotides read TGTGCCACCAGGACTAGCGGGTCGAATGAGCAGTTCTTC.

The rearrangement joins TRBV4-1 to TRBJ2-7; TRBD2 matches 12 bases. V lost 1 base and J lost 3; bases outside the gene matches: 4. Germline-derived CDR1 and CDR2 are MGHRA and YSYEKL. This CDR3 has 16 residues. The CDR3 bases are TGCGCCAGCAGCCAAGGAAAGGGACTAGCGGGCTACGAGCAGTACTTC. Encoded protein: CASSQGKGLAGYEQYF.

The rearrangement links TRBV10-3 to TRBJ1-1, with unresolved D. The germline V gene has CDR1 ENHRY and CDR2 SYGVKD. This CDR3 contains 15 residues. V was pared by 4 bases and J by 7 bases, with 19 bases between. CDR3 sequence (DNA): TGTGCCATCAGTGCAGGCCAAGTTACATCGGTTGAAGCTTTCTTT. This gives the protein CAISAGQVTSVEAFF.